This paragraph reports one T cell receptor beta chain. This specimen comes from a study of shared clonotypes between healthy human individuals. After removal of 10 bases from V and 3 bases from J, the junction contained 4 bases not matched to a gene. Germline assignment: CDR1 MNHEY and CDR2 SVGAGI. The CDR3 loop spans 12 amino acids. Naive CD8 isolation took CD45RO-negative cells positively selected for CCR7 and excluded terminally differentiated effector memory CD45RA+ cells. Assay used: immunoSEQ multiplex PCR; TCRdb lists only in-frame clones, some missing. This sample has some 2.1 million clones, with about 95% found just once.

This sequence was found in a man younger than 35 in good health. The chain has TRBV6-5 and TRBJ2-5, with TRBD2 identical over 8 bases. The sequenced material came from naive CD8+ T cells sorted from blood. The CDR3 nucleotides read TGTGCCACTGGTAGCGGGAAAGAGACCCAGTACTTC. Its protein is CATGSGKETQYF.